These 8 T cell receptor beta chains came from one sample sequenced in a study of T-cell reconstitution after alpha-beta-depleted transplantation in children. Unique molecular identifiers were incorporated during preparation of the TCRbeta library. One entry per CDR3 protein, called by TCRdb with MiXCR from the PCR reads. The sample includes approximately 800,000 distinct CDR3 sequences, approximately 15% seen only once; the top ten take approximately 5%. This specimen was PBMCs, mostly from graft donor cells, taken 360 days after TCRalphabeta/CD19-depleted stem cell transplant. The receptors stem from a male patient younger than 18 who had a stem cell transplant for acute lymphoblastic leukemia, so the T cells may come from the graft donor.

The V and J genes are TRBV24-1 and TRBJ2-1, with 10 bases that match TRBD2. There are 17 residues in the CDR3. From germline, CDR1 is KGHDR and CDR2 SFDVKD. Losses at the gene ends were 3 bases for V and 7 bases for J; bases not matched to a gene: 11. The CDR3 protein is CATSDNGGAGGLNEQFF. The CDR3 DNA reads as TGTGCCACCAGTGATAACGGGGGAGCGGGAGGGCTGAATGAGCAGTTCTTC.

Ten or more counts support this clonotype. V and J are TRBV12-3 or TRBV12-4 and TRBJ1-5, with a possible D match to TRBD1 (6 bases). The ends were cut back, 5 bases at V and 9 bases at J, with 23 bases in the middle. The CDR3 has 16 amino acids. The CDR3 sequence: CASSPTPWTAEGPQHF. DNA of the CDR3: TGTGCCAGCAGTCCTACTCCTTGGACAGCCGAGGGGCCCCAGCATTTT.

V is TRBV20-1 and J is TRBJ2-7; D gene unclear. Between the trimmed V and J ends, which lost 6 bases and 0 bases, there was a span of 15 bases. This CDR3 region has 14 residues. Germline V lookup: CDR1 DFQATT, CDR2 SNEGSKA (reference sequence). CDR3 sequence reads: CSAVYSYPSYEQYF. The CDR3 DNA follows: TGCAGTGCCGTCTATAGTTACCCCTCCTACGAGCAGTACTTC.

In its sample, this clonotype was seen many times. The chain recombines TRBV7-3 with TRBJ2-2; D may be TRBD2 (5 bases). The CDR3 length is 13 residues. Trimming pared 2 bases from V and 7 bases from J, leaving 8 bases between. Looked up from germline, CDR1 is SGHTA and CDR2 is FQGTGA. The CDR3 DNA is TGTGCCAGCAGCTTACGGGAAAACGGGGAGCTGTTTTTT. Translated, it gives CASSLRENGELFF.

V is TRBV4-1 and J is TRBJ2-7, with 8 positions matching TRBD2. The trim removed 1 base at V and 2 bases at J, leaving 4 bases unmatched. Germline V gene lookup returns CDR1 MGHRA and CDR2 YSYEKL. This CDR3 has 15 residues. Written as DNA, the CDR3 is TGCGCCAGCAGCCAAGTAGCGGGACTAGCCTACGAGCAGTACTTC. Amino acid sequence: CASSQVAGLAYEQYF.

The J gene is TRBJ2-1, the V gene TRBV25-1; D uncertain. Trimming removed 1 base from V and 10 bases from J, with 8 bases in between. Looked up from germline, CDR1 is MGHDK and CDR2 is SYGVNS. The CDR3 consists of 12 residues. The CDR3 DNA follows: TGTGCCAGCAGTGAATTAGGGATAGAGCAGTTCTTC. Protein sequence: CASSELGIEQFF. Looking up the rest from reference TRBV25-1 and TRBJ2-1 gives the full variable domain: EADIYQTPRYLVIGTGKKITLECSQTMGHDKMYWYQQDPGMELHLIHYSYGVNSTEKGDLSSESTVSRIRTEHFPLTLESARPSHTSQYLCASSELGIEQFFGPGTRLTVL.

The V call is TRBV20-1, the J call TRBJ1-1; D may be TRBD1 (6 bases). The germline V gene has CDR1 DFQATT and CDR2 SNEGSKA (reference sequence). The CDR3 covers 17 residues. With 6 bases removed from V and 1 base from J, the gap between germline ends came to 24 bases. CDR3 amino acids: CSATTPGHIPGNTEAFF. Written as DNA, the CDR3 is TGCAGTGCCACGACCCCGGGACACATTCCGGGGAACACTGAAGCTTTCTTT.

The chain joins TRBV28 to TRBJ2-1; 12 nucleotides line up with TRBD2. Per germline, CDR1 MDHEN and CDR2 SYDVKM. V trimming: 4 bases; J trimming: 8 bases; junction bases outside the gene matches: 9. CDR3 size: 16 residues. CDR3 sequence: CASSSYGLAGRHEQFF. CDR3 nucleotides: TGTGCCAGCAGTTCCTACGGACTAGCGGGAAGGCATGAGCAGTTCTTC.